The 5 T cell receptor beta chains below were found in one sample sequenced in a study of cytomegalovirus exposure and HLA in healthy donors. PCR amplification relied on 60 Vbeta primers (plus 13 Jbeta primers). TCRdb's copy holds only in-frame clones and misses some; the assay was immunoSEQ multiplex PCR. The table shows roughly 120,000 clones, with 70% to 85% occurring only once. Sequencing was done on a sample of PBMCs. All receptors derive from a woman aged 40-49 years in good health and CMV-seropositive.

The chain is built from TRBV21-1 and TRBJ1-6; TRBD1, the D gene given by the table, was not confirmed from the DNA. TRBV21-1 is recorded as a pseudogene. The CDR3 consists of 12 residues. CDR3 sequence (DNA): TGTGCCAGCAGCAAGGTCCCGGACAGGGGAAATTTT. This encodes CASSKVPDRGNF.

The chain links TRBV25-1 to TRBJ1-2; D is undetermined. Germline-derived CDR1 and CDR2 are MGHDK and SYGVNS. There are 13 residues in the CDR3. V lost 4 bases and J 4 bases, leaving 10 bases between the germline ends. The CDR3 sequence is CASSVGGGYGYTF. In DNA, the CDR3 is TGTGCCAGCAGTGTTGGCGGCGGCTATGGCTACACCTTC.

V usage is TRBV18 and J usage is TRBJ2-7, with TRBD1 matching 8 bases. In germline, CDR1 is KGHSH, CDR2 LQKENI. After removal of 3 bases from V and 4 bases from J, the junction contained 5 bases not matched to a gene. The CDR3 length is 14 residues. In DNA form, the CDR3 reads TGTGCCAGCTCACCCAGGACAGGGAAGTACGAGCAGTACTTC. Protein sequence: CASSPRTGKYEQYF.

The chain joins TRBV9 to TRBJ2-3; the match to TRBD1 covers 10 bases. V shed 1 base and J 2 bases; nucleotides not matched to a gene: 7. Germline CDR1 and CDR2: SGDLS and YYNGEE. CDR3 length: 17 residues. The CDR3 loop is CASSVLGDRGPTDTQYF. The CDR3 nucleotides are TGTGCCAGCAGCGTACTAGGGGACAGGGGCCCCACAGATACGCAGTATTTT. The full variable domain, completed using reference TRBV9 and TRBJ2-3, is DSGVTQTPKHLITATGQRVTLRCSPRSGDLSVYWYQQSLDQGLQFLIQYYNGEERAKGNILERFSAQQFPDLHSELNLSSLELGDSALYFCASSVLGDRGPTDTQYFGPGTRLTVL.

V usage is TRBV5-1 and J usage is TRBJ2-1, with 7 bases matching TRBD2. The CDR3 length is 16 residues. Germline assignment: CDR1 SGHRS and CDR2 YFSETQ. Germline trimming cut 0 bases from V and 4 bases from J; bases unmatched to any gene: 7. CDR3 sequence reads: CASSLGGGSHYNEQFF. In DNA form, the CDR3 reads TGCGCCAGCAGCTTGGGTGGCGGGAGCCATTACAATGAGCAGTTCTTC.